This T cell receptor beta chain was retrieved from a study of T cell clonotyping in hematopoietic cell transplantation. Study-level background: Cytoreduction preceded collection of pretransplant recipient samples. Study-wide findings and caveats: No sorting was done, leaving CD4 and CD8 contributions mixed. Pathologically expanded recipient clonotypes increased progressively from day 30 to day 180 as diversity fell.

This clone was counted once. Its target is unknown. This CDR3 has 15 amino acids. The V gene's germline CDR1 is LGHNA and CDR2 YSLEER. V shed 5 bases and J 7 bases; nucleotides not matched to a gene: 5. Assay: immunoSEQ multiplex PCR; the TCRdb copy retains only in-frame clones and omits some. The repertoire consists of roughly 48,000 clones, with roughly 80% occurring once and the leading ten covering roughly 5.5%. Time point reported: recipient sample about 28 days before transplant, after cytoreduction. This TCR was sampled from a man aged 60-69 years with myelodysplastic syndrome. Some clones in this sample may be carry-over from other donors' samples. This sequence joins TRBV4-3 and TRBJ1-6; 10 bases are shared with TRBD1. The sequencing used peripheral blood mononuclear cells, collected before stem cell transplant. As DNA, the CDR3 is TGCGCCAGCAGCGACCGGGACAGGGGAAATTCACCCCTCCACTTT. This gives the protein CASSDRDRGNSPLHF.